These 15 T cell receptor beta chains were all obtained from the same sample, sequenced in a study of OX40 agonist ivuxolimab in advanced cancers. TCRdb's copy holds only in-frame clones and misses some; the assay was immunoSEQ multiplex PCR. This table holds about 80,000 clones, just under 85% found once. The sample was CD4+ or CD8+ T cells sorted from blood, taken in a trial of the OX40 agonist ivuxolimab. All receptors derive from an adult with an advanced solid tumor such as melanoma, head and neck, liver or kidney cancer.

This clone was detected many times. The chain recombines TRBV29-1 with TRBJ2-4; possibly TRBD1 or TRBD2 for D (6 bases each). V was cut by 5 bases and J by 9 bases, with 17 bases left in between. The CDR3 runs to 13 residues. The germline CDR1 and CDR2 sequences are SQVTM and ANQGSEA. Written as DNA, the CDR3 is TGCAGCGTTACTCCAACCGGGGGCGGCATTCAGTACTTC. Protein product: CSVTPTGGGIQYF.

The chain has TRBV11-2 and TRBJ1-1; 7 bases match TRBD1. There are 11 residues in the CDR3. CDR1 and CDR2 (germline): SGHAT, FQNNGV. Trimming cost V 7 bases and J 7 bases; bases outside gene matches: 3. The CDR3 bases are TGTGCCAGCACACAGGGGAATGAAGCTTTCTTT. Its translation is CASTQGNEAFF.

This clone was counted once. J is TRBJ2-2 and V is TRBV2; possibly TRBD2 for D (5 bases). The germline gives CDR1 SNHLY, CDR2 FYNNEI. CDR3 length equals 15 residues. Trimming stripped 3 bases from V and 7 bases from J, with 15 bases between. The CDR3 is CASSDRRLRGGELFF. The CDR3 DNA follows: TGTGCCAGCAGTGATAGGAGGCTTCGCGGCGGGGAGCTGTTTTTT.

CDR3 nucleotide sequence: TGCAGCGTTAGCCCCGGCAGGGCGAACTATGGCTACACCTTC. Protein product: CSVSPGRANYGYTF. V and J are TRBV29-1 and TRBJ1-2, with a possible D match to TRBD1 (5 bases). Looked up from germline, CDR1 is SQVTM and CDR2 is ANQGSEA. The CDR3 contains 14 residues. The ends were cut back, 5 bases at V and 2 bases at J, with 15 bases in the middle.

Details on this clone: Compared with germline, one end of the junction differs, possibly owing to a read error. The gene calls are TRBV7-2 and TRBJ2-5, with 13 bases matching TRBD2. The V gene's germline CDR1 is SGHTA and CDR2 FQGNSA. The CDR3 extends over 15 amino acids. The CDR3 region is CASSLLRTSGGDLHF. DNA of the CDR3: TGTGCCAGCAGCTTACTGAGGACTAGCGGGGGTGATTTGCACTTC.

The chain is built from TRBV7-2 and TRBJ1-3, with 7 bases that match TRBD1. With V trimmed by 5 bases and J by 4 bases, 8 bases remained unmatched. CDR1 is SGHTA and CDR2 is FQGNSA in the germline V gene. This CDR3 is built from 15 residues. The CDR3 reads CASSPRQGMGNTIYF. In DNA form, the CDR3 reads TGTGCCAGCAGCCCCAGACAGGGTATGGGAAACACCATATATTTT.

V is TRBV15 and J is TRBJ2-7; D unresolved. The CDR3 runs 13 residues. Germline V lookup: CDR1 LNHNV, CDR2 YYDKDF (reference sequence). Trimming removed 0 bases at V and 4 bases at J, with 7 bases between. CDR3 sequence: CATSRDRQYEQYF. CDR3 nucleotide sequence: TGTGCCACCAGCAGAGATCGGCAGTACGAGCAGTACTTC.

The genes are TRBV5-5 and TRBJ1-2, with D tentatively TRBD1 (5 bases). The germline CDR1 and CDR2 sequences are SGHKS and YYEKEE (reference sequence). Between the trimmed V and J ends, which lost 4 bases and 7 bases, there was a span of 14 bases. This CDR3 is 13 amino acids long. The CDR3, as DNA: TGTGCCAGCAGCCAGCTAACAGGTGGTGGCTACACCTTC. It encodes CASSQLTGGGYTF.

Here the CDR3 reads CASSSGVAEAFF. The CDR3 nucleotides are TGTGCCAGCAGTTCTGGAGTCGCTGAAGCTTTCTTT. The rearrangement joins TRBV6-5 to TRBJ1-1; D is ambiguous. The CDR3 totals 12 residues. With 4 bases removed from V and 6 bases from J, the gap between germline ends came to 9 bases. Germline CDR1 is MNHEY and CDR2 is SVGAGI.

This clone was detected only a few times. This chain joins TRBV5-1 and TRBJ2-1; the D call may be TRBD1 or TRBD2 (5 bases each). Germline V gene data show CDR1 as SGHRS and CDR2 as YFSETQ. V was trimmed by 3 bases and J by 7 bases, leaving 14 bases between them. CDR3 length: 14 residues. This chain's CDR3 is CASSWDGTSNEQFF. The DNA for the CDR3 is TGCGCCAGCAGCTGGGACGGGACCTCTAATGAGCAGTTCTTC.

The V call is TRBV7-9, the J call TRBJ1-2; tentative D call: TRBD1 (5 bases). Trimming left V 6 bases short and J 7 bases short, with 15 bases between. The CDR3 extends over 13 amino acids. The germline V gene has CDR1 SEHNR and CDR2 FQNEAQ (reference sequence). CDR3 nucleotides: TGTGCCAGCAGAAATAGTCGGGGGTCTGGCTACACCTTC. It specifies CASRNSRGSGYTF.

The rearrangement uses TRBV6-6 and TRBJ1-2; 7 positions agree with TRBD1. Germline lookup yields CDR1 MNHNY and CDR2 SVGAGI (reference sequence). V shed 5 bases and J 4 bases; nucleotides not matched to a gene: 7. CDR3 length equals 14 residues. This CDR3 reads CASSPAGGVYGYTF. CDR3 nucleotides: TGTGCCAGCAGTCCGGCAGGGGGGGTCTATGGCTACACCTTC.

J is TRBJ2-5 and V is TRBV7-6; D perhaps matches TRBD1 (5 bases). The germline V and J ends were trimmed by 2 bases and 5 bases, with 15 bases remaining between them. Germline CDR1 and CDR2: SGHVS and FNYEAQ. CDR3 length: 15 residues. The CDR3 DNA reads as TGTGCCAGCAGCTTAAACAGGACCCCTCGGGAGACCCAGTACTTC. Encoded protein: CASSLNRTPRETQYF.

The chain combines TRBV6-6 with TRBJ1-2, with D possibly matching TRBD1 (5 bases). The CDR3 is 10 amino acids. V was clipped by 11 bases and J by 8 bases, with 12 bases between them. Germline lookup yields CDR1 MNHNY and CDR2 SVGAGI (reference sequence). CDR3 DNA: TGTGCCGCAGGGTGGAAAGGCTACACCTTC. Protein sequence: CAAGWKGYTF.

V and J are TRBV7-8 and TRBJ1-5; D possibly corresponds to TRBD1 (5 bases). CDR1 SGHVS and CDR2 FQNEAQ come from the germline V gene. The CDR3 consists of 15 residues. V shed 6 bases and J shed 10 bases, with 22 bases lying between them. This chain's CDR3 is CASSFTTDRRAPQHF. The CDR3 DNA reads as TGTGCCAGCAGTTTTACGACAGACCGGCGGGCTCCCCAGCATTTT.